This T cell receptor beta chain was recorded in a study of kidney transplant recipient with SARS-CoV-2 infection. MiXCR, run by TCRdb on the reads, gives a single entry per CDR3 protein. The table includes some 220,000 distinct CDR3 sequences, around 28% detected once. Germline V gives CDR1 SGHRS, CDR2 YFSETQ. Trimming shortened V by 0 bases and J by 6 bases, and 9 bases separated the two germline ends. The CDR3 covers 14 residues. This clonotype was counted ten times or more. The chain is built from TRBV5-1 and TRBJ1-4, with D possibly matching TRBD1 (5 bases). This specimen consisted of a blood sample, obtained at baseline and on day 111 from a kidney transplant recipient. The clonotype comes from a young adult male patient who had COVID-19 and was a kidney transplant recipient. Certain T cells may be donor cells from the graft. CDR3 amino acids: CASSLAGEDEKLFF. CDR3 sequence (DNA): TGCGCCAGCAGCTTGGCGGGGGAGGATGAAAAACTGTTTTTT.